This is a list of T cell receptor beta chains from one sample in a study of OX40 agonist ivuxolimab in advanced cancers. The data were produced by immunoSEQ multiplex PCR, yet TCRdb's version contains in-frame clones alone and is incomplete. Of around 40,000 clones in the sample, 88% were seen once. The sample in question was CD4+ or CD8+ T cells sorted from blood, obtained in a trial of the OX40 agonist ivuxolimab. Every receptor here comes from an adult with an advanced solid tumor such as melanoma, head and neck, liver or kidney cancer. Both conserved end residues are part of each CDR3. A D gene is named only where the DNA matches it firmly. Size is stated for part of the rows, as once, few or many counts, or as a class when the clone is expanded.

abundance | d_gene | j_gene | v_gene | CDR3aa | CDR3nt
- | TRBD1 | TRBJ1-2 | TRBV19 | CASSPSGTGARGYTF | TGTGCCAGTAGTCCGTCGGGGACAGGGGCTCGCGGCTACACCTTC
- | - | TRBJ2-7 | TRBV9 | CASSVQSSYEQYF | TGTGCCAGCAGCGTACAGAGCTCCTACGAGCAGTACTTC
- | - | TRBJ2-2 | TRBV10-3 | CAISEPTREGSNTGELFF | TGTGCCATCAGTGAGCCGACCCGAGAAGGTTCGAACACCGGGGAGCTGTTTTTT
few | - | TRBJ2-7 | TRBV5-1 | CASSSHYEQYF | TGCGCCAGCAGCTCCCACTACGAGCAGTACTTC
- | - | TRBJ1-5 | TRBV27 | CASSLDFPVDQPQHF | TGTGCCAGCAGTCTGGACTTCCCCGTGGATCAGCCCCAGCATTTT
- | - | TRBJ1-2 | TRBV19 | CASSIALVGTPFYGYTF | TGTGCCAGTAGTATAGCCCTGGTTGGGACACCCTTCTATGGCTACACCTTC
- | TRBD1 | TRBJ1-2 | TRBV5-4 | CASSQVPGQPYGYTF | TGTGCCAGCAGCCAAGTACCGGGACAGCCCTATGGCTACACCTTC
- | TRBD1 | TRBJ2-4 | TRBV11-2 | CASSLGTGFDIQYF | TGTGCCAGCAGCTTAGGGACAGGTTTCGACATTCAGTACTTC
- | - | TRBJ2-1 | TRBV7-2 | CASSSNRVNEQFF | TGTGCCAGCAGCTCTAATAGGGTTAATGAGCAGTTCTTC
- | - | TRBJ2-7 | TRBV6-1 | CASSEEGPHYEQYF | TGTGCCAGCAGTGAAGAAGGGCCACACTACGAGCAGTACTTC
- | - | TRBJ1-1 | TRBV5-4 | CASSSPPTEAFF | TGTGCCAGCAGCTCTCCTCCCACTGAAGCTTTCTTT
- | - | TRBJ1-2 | TRBV9 | CASSVAEGRRDYGYTF | TGTGCCAGCAGCGTAGCCGAGGGCAGGAGGGATTATGGCTACACCTTC
- | - | TRBJ1-4 | TRBV5-6 | CASSLVLGEKLFF | TGTGCCAGCAGCTTGGTTCTTGGTGAAAAACTGTTTTTT
- | - | TRBJ1-2 | TRBV7-9 | CASSSEALNYGYTF | TGTGCCAGCAGCTCCGAAGCCCTGAACTATGGCTACACCTTC
- | - | TRBJ2-6 | TRBV11-2 | CASSSGANVLTF | TGTGCCAGCAGCTCTGGGGCCAACGTCCTGACTTTC
- | - | TRBJ2-7 | TRBV19 | CASSIGSAYEQYF | TGTGCCAGTAGTATAGGTAGCGCCTACGAGCAGTACTTC
- | - | TRBJ2-7 | TRBV4-1 | CASSHRPHPSYEQYF | TGCGCCAGCAGCCACAGGCCCCACCCTTCCTACGAGCAGTACTTC
- | - | TRBJ1-1 | TRBV6-5 | CASSYSLGQKGEAFF | TGTGCCAGCAGTTACTCCCTTGGACAAAAGGGGGAAGCTTTCTTT
- | - | TRBJ1-1 | TRBV5-1 | CASSYPREGLTEAFF | TGCGCCAGCAGCTACCCCAGGGAAGGGTTGACTGAAGCTTTCTTT
once | - | TRBJ2-7 | TRBV4-1 | CASSQGRGQGAYEQYF | TGCGCCAGCAGCCAAGGGAGGGGCCAGGGTGCCTACGAGCAGTACTTC
- | - | TRBJ2-7 | TRBV30 | CAWSVGEYYEQYF | TGTGCCTGGAGTGTGGGGGAGTACTACGAGCAGTACTTC
- | TRBD1 | TRBJ2-7 | TRBV27 | CASSLGDRDYEQYF | TGTGCCAGCAGTTTAGGAGACAGGGATTACGAGCAGTACTTC
- | - | TRBJ2-1 | TRBV5-1 | CASSSPRDFGSSYNEQFF | TGCGCCAGCAGCTCGCCCCGGGACTTCGGGAGCTCCTACAATGAGCAGTTCTTC
- | - | TRBJ1-5 | TRBV10-2 | CASSDGGRGYSNQPQHF | TGCGCCAGCAGTGACGGAGGCCGGGGATATAGCAATCAGCCCCAGCATTTT
- | - | TRBJ2-7 | TRBV6-1 | CASRVDVSYEQYF | TGTGCCAGCAGGGTGGATGTTTCCTACGAGCAGTACTTC
- | - | TRBJ2-2 | TRBV29-1 | CSVGGAGELFF | TGCAGCGTTGGAGGGGCCGGGGAGCTGTTTTTT
- | - | TRBJ1-2 | TRBV6-6 | CASSTPFLYGYTF | TGTGCCAGCAGTACCCCTTTTCTCTATGGCTACACCTTC
- | - | TRBJ2-7 | TRBV11-2 | CASSSLTRAGGVEQYF | TGTGCCAGCAGTTCCCTAACCAGGGCCGGCGGGGTCGAGCAGTACTTC
few | TRBD2 | TRBJ2-5 | TRBV29-1 | CSVGGLGRETQYF | TGCAGCGTAGGCGGACTAGGCCGGGAGACCCAGTACTTC
- | TRBD2 | TRBJ2-7 | TRBV27 | CASSPRTSGPPPYEQYF | TGTGCCAGCAGTCCCCGGACTAGCGGGCCCCCCCCCTACGAGCAGTACTTC
- | TRBD2 | TRBJ2-7 | TRBV11-2 | CASSLEGGADEQYF | TGTGCCAGCAGCTTAGAGGGAGGGGCCGACGAGCAGTACTTC
- | - | TRBJ1-1 | TRBV15 | CATSGGSMNTEAFF | TGTGCCACTTCGGGGGGTTCCATGAACACTGAAGCTTTCTTT
- | - | TRBJ2-1 | TRBV10-1 | CASSEWASSYNEQFF | TGCGCCAGCAGTGAATGGGCCAGCTCCTACAATGAGCAGTTCTTC
- | - | TRBJ1-1 | TRBV7-9 | CANSDPETEAFF | TGTGCCAACAGCGATCCGGAGACTGAAGCTTTCTTT
- | - | TRBJ2-7 | TRBV20-1 | CSAPGGYEQYF | TGCAGTGCCCCAGGGGGGTACGAGCAGTACTTC
- | - | TRBJ1-3 | TRBV25-1 | CASSAYSGNTIYF | TGTGCCAGCAGTGCATACTCTGGAAACACCATATATTTT
- | - | TRBJ2-1 | TRBV29-1 | CSVEGGPGRQVDEQFF | TGCAGCGTTGAAGGGGGCCCGGGACGTCAGGTCGATGAGCAGTTCTTC
- | - | TRBJ2-1 | TRBV27 | CASSLGAGGREQFF | TGTGCCAGCAGTTTGGGTGCGGGCGGGCGTGAGCAGTTCTTC
- | - | TRBJ2-7 | TRBV6-5 | CASSYGQGGQYF | TGTGCCAGCAGTTACGGGCAGGGTGGGCAGTACTTC
- | - | TRBJ1-5 | TRBV15 | CATSSFRSRGNQPQHF | TGTGCCACCAGCAGCTTCCGGTCCCGTGGGAATCAGCCCCAGCATTTT
- | TRBD2 | TRBJ2-1 | TRBV6-4 | CASSDGESGDYNEQFF | TGTGCCAGCAGTGACGGCGAAAGCGGGGACTACAATGAGCAGTTCTTC
- | - | TRBJ1-6 | TRBV14 | CASSQLQGRRSPLHF | TGTGCCAGCAGCCAATTACAGGGTAGGAGATCACCCCTCCACTTT
- | - | TRBJ1-2 | TRBV5-6 | CASSPGGTNYGYTF | TGTGCCAGCAGCCCCGGCGGGACCAACTATGGCTACACCTTC
- | TRBD1 | TRBJ2-5 | TRBV30 | CAWSDRGLETQYF | TGTGCCTGGAGTGACAGGGGGCTGGAGACCCAGTACTTC
once | TRBD2 | TRBJ2-7 | TRBV7-6 | CASSLGEGLVYEQYF | TGTGCCAGCAGCTTAGGAGAGGGACTAGTCTACGAGCAGTACTTC
- | - | TRBJ1-5 | TRBV19 | CASSISLGISNQPQHF | TGTGCCAGTAGTATAAGCCTTGGGATTAGCAATCAGCCCCAGCATTTT
- | TRBD2 | TRBJ2-5 | TRBV19 | CASSILASGRGETQYF | TGTGCCAGTAGTATTCTGGCTAGCGGGAGGGGGGAGACCCAGTACTTC
- | - | TRBJ1-1 | TRBV11-2 | CASSLDMNTEAFF | TGTGCCAGCAGCTTAGATATGAACACTGAAGCTTTCTTT
once | - | TRBJ2-7 | TRBV14 | CASSQTGIEQYF | TGTGCCAGCAGCCAAACAGGGATCGAGCAGTACTTC
- | TRBD2 | TRBJ2-1 | TRBV19 | CASSTTGTSGSDEQFF | TGTGCCAGTAGTACAACCGGGACTAGCGGGAGTGATGAGCAGTTCTTC
- | - | TRBJ2-7 | TRBV19 | CASSIVLDTNYEQYF | TGTGCCAGTAGTATAGTCTTGGACACCAACTACGAGCAGTACTTC
- | - | TRBJ1-3 | TRBV11-2 | CASVRYSGNTIYF | TGTGCCAGCGTACGGTACTCTGGAAACACCATATATTTT
- | - | TRBJ2-1 | TRBV19 | CASSRRRVIGSYEQFF | TGTGCCAGTAGCAGGCGGAGAGTAATCGGATCATATGAGCAGTTCTTC
- | - | TRBJ2-7 | TRBV25-1 | CASSNRDRIYEQYF | TGTGCCAGCAGTAACCGGGACCGAATCTACGAGCAGTACTTC
- | - | TRBJ2-1 | TRBV27 | CASSGALGGYNEQFF | TGTGCCAGCAGTGGGGCACTAGGGGGCTACAATGAGCAGTTCTTC
- | - | TRBJ2-2 | TRBV5-1 | CASSSSDSRTGELFF | TGCGCCAGCAGCTCCTCGGACAGCAGGACCGGGGAGCTGTTTTTT
- | - | TRBJ2-7 | TRBV7-9 | CASSSPGAYEQYF | TGTGCCAGCAGTTCGCCGGGGGCCTACGAGCAGTACTTC
- | - | TRBJ2-7 | TRBV10-3 | CAISESGIGDEQYF | TGTGCCATCAGTGAGTCTGGGATAGGGGACGAGCAGTACTTC
- | - | TRBJ1-1 | TRBV4-2 | CASSQDSGATEAFF | TGTGCCAGCAGCCAAGATTCAGGGGCCACTGAAGCTTTCTTT
- | - | TRBJ1-5 | TRBV6-5 | CASSGKGSNQPQHF | TGTGCCAGCAGTGGCAAGGGTAGCAATCAGCCCCAGCATTTT